The 18 T cell receptor beta chains reported below all come from one sample, sequenced in a study of beta chain features in type 1 diabetes (dated by TCRdb to 2016 to 2018). What the work shows at the level of the full study, not this receptor alone: A moderate but significant shortening of TCRB CDR3 length was observed in type 1 diabetes patients in all four CD4+ subsets.

The protocol used for the library was the immunoSEQ multiplex PCR assay. The entire isolated RNA was reverse transcribed using the High Capacity cDNA Reverse Transcription Kit, and thus expressed TCRB transcripts were sequenced. Sourced from immuneACCESS, this table was stored by TCRdb with only in-frame sequences that have V and J called. A share of the clones is absent; for the studies checked, an unresolved V gene accounts for under half, and the remainder has no known explanation. This sample gives around 150,000 clones in total; under 13% of them show up just once. 0.4% to 0.55% of the sample lies in the top ten. For these receptors, no antigen is known. The material sequenced was central memory CD4+ T cells from blood. The receptors originated from a man younger than 40 with type 1 diabetes.

This clone has only a few counts. The chain carries TRBV2 and TRBJ2-7; D is uncertain. The CDR3 totals 15 residues. Germline CDR1 SNHLY, CDR2 FYNNEI. Trimming took off 1 base at V and 1 base at J, with 11 bases between the two ends. CDR3 amino acids: CASSEELAVSYEQYF. The CDR3 DNA reads TGTGCCAGCAGTGAAGAGTTAGCCGTTTCCTACGAGCAGTACTTC.

This rearrangement joins TRBV10-3 to TRBJ2-5, with TRBD1 identical over 7 bases. Unmatched junction bases numbered 7, after V lost 5 bases and J lost 7 bases. This CDR3 contains 13 residues. The V gene's germline CDR1 is ENHRY and CDR2 SYGVKD. This chain's CDR3 is CAISPDSGGTQYF. The DNA for the CDR3 is TGTGCCATCAGTCCGGACTCAGGGGGGACCCAGTACTTC.

The genes are TRBV27 and TRBJ1-5; unclear D gene. With 7 bases removed from V and 0 bases from J, the gap between germline ends came to 10 bases. CDR3 length equals 14 residues. Germline loops: CDR1 MNHEY, CDR2 SMNVEV (reference sequence). The CDR3 is CASMRTASNQPQHF. The CDR3 region has the DNA TGTGCCAGCATGAGAACAGCTAGCAATCAGCCCCAGCATTTT.

This clone has more than one count but fewer than ten. This chain links TRBV28 with TRBJ1-1; 10 bases map to TRBD1. This CDR3 has 15 amino acids. J lost 11 bases, V lost 3 bases, and 12 bases had no gene match. Germline V CDR1 and CDR2: MDHEN, SYDVKM. The CDR3 DNA reads TGTGCCAGCAGTTTTTCGGACAGGGGGTTGACGGGGGCTTTCTTT. This gives the protein CASSFSDRGLTGAFF.

This clone was seen more than once but under ten times. The same CDR3 arises from other DNA sequences in this sample as well. The chain combines TRBV4-3 with TRBJ2-7, with D possibly being TRBD1 (5 bases). Trimming shortened V by 2 bases and J by 2 bases, and 13 bases separated the two germline ends. In germline, CDR1 is LGHNA, CDR2 YSLEER. The CDR3 runs 15 residues. CDR3 DNA: TGCGCCAGCAGCCAATCTAGTTCCAGGGCCTACGAGCAGTACTTC. Translated, it gives CASSQSSSRAYEQYF.

This clone was observed a few times. The chain is built from TRBV11-2 and TRBJ2-1; the D gene is possibly TRBD1 (5 bases). The germline gives CDR1 SGHAT, CDR2 FQNNGV. The CDR3 loop spans 14 amino acids. Trimming left V 2 bases short and J 8 bases short, with 13 bases between. This CDR3 is CASSLMPGSYEQFF. For the CDR3, the DNA is TGTGCCAGCAGCTTAATGCCAGGGTCGTATGAGCAGTTCTTC. Looking up the rest from reference TRBV11-2 and TRBJ2-1 gives the full variable domain: EAGVAQSPRYKIIEKRQSVAFWCNPISGHATLYWYQQILGQGPKLLIQFQNNGVVDDSQLPKDRFSAERLKGVDSTLKIQPAKLEDSAVYLCASSLMPGSYEQFFGPGTRLTVL.

In this sample, this clone turned up a few times. The rearrangement links TRBV7-9 to TRBJ1-1, with 7 bases aligning to TRBD1. The CDR3 has 13 amino acids. V lost 5 bases, J lost 5 bases, and 5 bases stayed unmatched. Germline-derived CDR1 and CDR2 are SEHNR and FQNEAQ (reference sequence). CDR3: CASSLDRETEAFF. The CDR3 DNA is TGTGCCAGCAGCCTCGACAGGGAGACTGAAGCTTTCTTT.

V and J are TRBV7-2 and TRBJ2-7; 12 nucleotides match TRBD2. The V segment lost 5 bases and the J segment 4 bases; nucleotides outside the gene matches: 6. The CDR3 sequence is 15 residues long. Germline CDR1 is SGHTA and CDR2 is FQGNSA. The CDR3 is CASSDRGLAGYEQYF. CDR3 coding DNA: TGTGCCAGCAGCGATCGAGGACTAGCGGGATACGAGCAGTACTTC.

The rearrangement uses TRBV7-2 and TRBJ1-4; TRBD1 aligns across 7 bases. The CDR3 covers 14 residues. Germline CDR1 and CDR2: SGHTA and FQGNSA. V shed 4 bases, J shed 6 bases, and the junction held 5 bases outside the gene matches. CDR3 sequence reads: CASSSGQGDEKLFF. CDR3 nucleotides: TGTGCCAGCAGCTCGGGCCAGGGGGATGAAAAACTGTTTTTT.

V gene TRBV4-3 combines with J gene TRBJ2-7; D remains ambiguous. V was shortened by 1 base and J by 2 bases, with 18 bases between the two germline ends. CDR3 length: 17 residues. CDR1 and CDR2 from the germline V gene are LGHNA and YSLEER. For the CDR3, the DNA is TGCGCCAGCAGCCAAGGATATTTAGTACGCCTGACCTACGAGCAGTACTTC. Residues: CASSQGYLVRLTYEQYF.

The CDR3 sequence is CASSLVGGRVETQYF. The CDR3 coding sequence is TGTGCCAGCAGCTTAGTAGGCGGGAGGGTGGAGACCCAGTACTTC. This chain uses TRBV7-2 with TRBJ2-5, with TRBD2 identical over 9 bases. This CDR3 comprises 15 residues. Germline V gene data show CDR1 as SGHTA and CDR2 as FQGNSA. V was clipped by 1 base and J by 5 bases; unmatched bases: 5.

V gene TRBV7-2 combines with J gene TRBJ1-5; unclear D gene. Germline V lookup: CDR1 SGHTA, CDR2 FQGNSA. Trimming removed 5 bases from V and 0 bases from J, with 8 bases in between. This CDR3 has 14 residues. Here the CDR3 reads CASSPVNSNQPQHF. CDR3 sequence (DNA): TGTGCCAGCAGCCCCGTAAATAGCAATCAGCCCCAGCATTTT.

This clone was seen more than once but under ten times. The CDR3 coding sequence is TGTGCCAGCAGCGTAGATCTAGCGGATGTCAATGAGCAGTTCTTC. Translation: CASSVDLADVNEQFF. The chain couples TRBV9 to TRBJ2-1, with 7 nucleotides matching TRBD2. The CDR3 length is 15 residues. CDR1 SGDLS and CDR2 YYNGEE come from the germline V gene. V lost 0 bases to trimming and J lost 6 bases; unmatched junction nucleotides: 6.

The gene calls are TRBV29-1 and TRBJ2-3, with a tentative D call TRBD1 (6 bases). This CDR3 spans 14 amino acids. The germline V gene encodes CDR1 SQVTM and CDR2 ANQGSEA. Trimming took 0 bases from V and 8 from J, leaving 15 bases between them. Here the CDR3 reads CSVEEGLVGGTQYF. The CDR3 bases are TGCAGCGTTGAAGAGGGATTAGTAGGGGGTACGCAGTATTTT.

This clone has just a few counts. The chain is built from TRBV27 and TRBJ2-7, with TRBD1 matching over 9 bases. With V trimmed by 1 base and J by 12 bases, 4 bases remained unmatched. Germline lookup yields CDR1 MNHEY and CDR2 SMNVEV (reference sequence). CDR3 size: 12 residues. The CDR3 sequence: CASSLLGQGTYF. CDR3 coding DNA: TGTGCCAGCAGTTTATTGGGACAGGGAACGTACTTC.

The J gene is TRBJ1-4, the V gene TRBV9; a possible D gene is TRBD1 (6 bases). CDR1 and CDR2 (germline): SGDLS, YYNGEE. CDR3 length: 15 residues. Trimming removed 0 bases from V and 10 bases from J, with 16 bases in between. The CDR3, as DNA: TGTGCCAGCAGCGTAGGTGGGGGCAGTGGTACAAAACTGTTTTTT. This sequence encodes CASSVGGGSGTKLFF.

The chain has TRBV25-1 and TRBJ2-5, with TRBD1 as a possible D gene (5 bases). Germline V gives CDR1 MGHDK, CDR2 SYGVNS. The CDR3 covers 14 residues. Between the trimmed V and J ends, which lost 4 bases and 1 base, there was a span of 10 bases. The CDR3 loop reads CASSANQGQETQYF. The DNA for the CDR3 is TGTGCCAGCAGTGCGAACCAGGGCCAAGAGACCCAGTACTTC.

The V call is TRBV7-2, the J call TRBJ2-3; D possibly corresponds to TRBD2 (6 bases). CDR3 length: 13 amino acids. The germline V gene encodes CDR1 SGHTA and CDR2 FQGNSA. Trimming pared 7 bases from V and 3 bases from J, leaving 11 bases between. This CDR3 reads CASTFGGTDTQYF. CDR3 nucleotides: TGTGCCAGCACCTTCGGAGGGACAGATACGCAGTATTTT.